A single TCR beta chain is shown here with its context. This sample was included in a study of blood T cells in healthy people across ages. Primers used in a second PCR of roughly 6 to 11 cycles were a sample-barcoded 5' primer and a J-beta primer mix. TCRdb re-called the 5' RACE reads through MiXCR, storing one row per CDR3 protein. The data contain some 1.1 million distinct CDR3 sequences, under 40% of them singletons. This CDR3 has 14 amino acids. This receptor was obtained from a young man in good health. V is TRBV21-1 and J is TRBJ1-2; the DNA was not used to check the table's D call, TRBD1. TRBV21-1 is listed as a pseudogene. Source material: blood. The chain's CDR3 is CASSRDGAGDDYTF. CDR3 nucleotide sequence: TGTGCCAGCAGCAGAGATGGGGCAGGGGACGACTACACCTTC.